Listed here are 5 T cell receptor beta chains from one sample, sequenced in a study of T cells after yellow fever vaccination. TCRdb fed the 5' RACE reads into MiXCR, producing one record per CDR3 protein. Among roughly 340,000 distinct CDR3 sequences listed, about 9.5% were seen once. The specimen was PBMCs, collected on the day of the first yellow fever vaccination. All receptors derive from a man aged 18 to 30 who received the YFV17D yellow fever vaccine.

This clonotype was seen many times. The V call is TRBV24-1, the J call TRBJ2-3; D is ambiguous. The germline gives CDR1 KGHDR, CDR2 SFDVKD. The CDR3 is 13 amino acids. V was clipped by 0 bases and J by 3 bases, with 3 bases between them. The CDR3 region is CATSDLVTDTQYF. The CDR3 region has the DNA TGTGCCACCAGTGATTTGGTTACAGATACGCAGTATTTT.

This clonotype was recorded a few times. The chain recombines TRBV28 with TRBJ2-1, with 15 bases that match TRBD2. CDR1 and CDR2 (germline): MDHEN, SYDVKM. V shed 7 bases and J 15 bases; nucleotides not matched to a gene: 10. The CDR3 runs to 14 residues. CDR3 coding DNA: TGTGCCAGCACCAAAGGACTAGCGGGGGGGCAGGGGTTCTTC. Amino acids: CASTKGLAGGQGFF.

In this sample, this clonotype turned up a few times. The chain uses TRBV29-1 and TRBJ2-2, with a tentative D call TRBD1 (6 bases). The CDR3 loop spans 13 amino acids. Trimming shortened V by 8 bases and J by 3 bases, and 13 bases separated the two germline ends. The germline V gene has CDR1 SQVTM and CDR2 ANQGSEA. The CDR3, as DNA: TGCAGCACGACAGGATCGGACACCGGGGAGCTGTTTTTT. Its protein is CSTTGSDTGELFF.

Ten or more counts support this clonotype. The chain carries TRBV29-1 and TRBJ2-7; no definite D call. Per germline, CDR1 SQVTM and CDR2 ANQGSEA. The germline V and J ends were trimmed by 1 base and 1 base, with 5 bases remaining between them. This CDR3 is 12 amino acids long. The CDR3 protein is CSVEGDSYEQYF. DNA for the CDR3: TGCAGCGTTGAAGGGGATTCCTACGAGCAGTACTTC.

In this sample, this clonotype turned up a few times. This chain uses TRBV29-1 with TRBJ1-1, with D unresolved. The CDR3 runs to 12 residues. Per germline, CDR1 SQVTM and CDR2 ANQGSEA. V lost 7 bases and J lost 1, with 10 bases in between. CDR3: CSGGESNTEAFF. The DNA of the CDR3 is TGCAGCGGGGGAGAATCGAACACTGAAGCTTTCTTT.